This T cell receptor beta chain came from a study of CD8 T cells in ankylosing spondylitis (dated by TCRdb to 2015 to 2018). Describing the broader study: To find TCR variants linked to disease, the study profiled T cell receptor beta repertoires in ankylosing spondylitis patients and healthy donors. In total, the full study cohort was made up of some 100 healthy donors and 25 ankylosing spondylitis patients. Peripheral blood samples were taken, and synovial fluid was additionally collected from ankylosing spondylitis patients.

The CDR3 sequence holds 17 residues, the cysteine and phenylalanine included. Only the CDR3 part of the read is kept: 51 bases, read in frame from the first base. Trimming accounts for 2 bases at V and 1 base at J, while the number of junction bases matched to no gene is 5. From a lookup of the germline V gene, CDR1 and CDR2 are MNHEY and SVGEGT. With regard to this clonotype: Its antigen is still unknown. One base away there is no much larger clone; base qualities are not given.

Sequencing relied on an Illumina HiSeq 2500. Quantitative 5'-RACE with molecular barcodes was used to prepare TCR beta libraries. In the source study's methods: A new computational method, built on a probabilistic model of VDJ rearrangement, was used to identify disease-linked TCR variants. TCRdb reworked the public reads: Q25 trimming with fastp, MiXCR clone assembly, productive beta chains retained. A single entry per CDR3 protein holds the most common genes and DNA from its merged rows. None of the V and J calls come from the authors' own analysis; TCRdb made them. This sample comprises 250,000 to 350,000 distinct CDR3 sequences, about 19% of them detected only once. The biggest ten clones account for 7.5% to 9.5% of the sample. On the study overall, not on this receptor specifically: The disease-linked clones were reported to be significantly enriched in matched synovial fluid samples from ankylosing spondylitis patients. A CD8+ phenotype was shown by the disease-linked clones, which were found at relatively low frequencies in peripheral blood. Blood from ankylosing spondylitis patients appeared to be characterized by a TCR beta motif composed of 7 to 9 highly homologous amino acid variants. Some motif variants were previously reported in synovial fluid and blood of reactive arthritis patients, suggesting common disease-initiation mechanisms.

The sequenced sample was blood, either unsorted or a sorted T cell fraction (not recorded which). The source of this sequence is a male donor with ankylosing spondylitis or in good health (not recorded which). The V gene is TRBV6-2 or TRBV6-3 and the J gene is TRBJ2-3, with 11 middle bases fitting TRBD2. The base sequence is TGTGCCAGCAGTTACACCACTAGCGGGAGTGGCACAGATACGCAGTATTTT. Its translation is CASSYTTSGSGTDTQYF.